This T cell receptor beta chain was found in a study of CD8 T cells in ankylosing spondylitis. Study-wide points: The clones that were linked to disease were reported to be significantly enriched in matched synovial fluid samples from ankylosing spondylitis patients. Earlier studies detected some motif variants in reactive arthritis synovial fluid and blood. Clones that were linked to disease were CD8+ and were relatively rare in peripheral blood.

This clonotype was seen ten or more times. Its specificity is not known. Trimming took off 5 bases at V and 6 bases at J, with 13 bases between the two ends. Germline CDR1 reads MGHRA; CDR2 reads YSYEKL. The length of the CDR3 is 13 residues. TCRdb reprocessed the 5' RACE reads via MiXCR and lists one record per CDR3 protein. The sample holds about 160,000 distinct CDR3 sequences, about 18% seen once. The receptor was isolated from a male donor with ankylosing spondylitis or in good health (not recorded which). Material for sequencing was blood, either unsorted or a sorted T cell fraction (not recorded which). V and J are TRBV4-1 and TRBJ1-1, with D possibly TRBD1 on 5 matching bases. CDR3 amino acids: CASSELGGAEAFF. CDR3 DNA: TGCGCCAGCAGCGAATTGGGGGGGGCTGAAGCTTTCTTT.